These T cell receptor beta chains were read from a single sample in a study of T cell repertoires in cytomegalovirus infection. TCRdb passed the reads through MiXCR, listing each CDR3 protein once. This sample yields a few hundred thousand distinct CDR3 sequences, of which just under 35% are seen a single time; approximately 13% belongs to the top ten. Their antigen targets remain unknown. This sample comprised cultured PBMCs, obtained from culture after CMV antigen stimulation. These receptors were taken from a human donor in good health (CMV status not recorded). Some clones in this sample may be carry-over from other donors' samples. The conserved cysteine and the conserved F or W are not part of the CDR3 here. The size entry is marked missing in some rows and otherwise reads once, few, many or a size class.

size,J,V,CDR3
many,TRBJ2-3,TRBV19,ASSMELAGRTQY
-,TRBJ1-1,TRBV14,ASSQFGTGNTEAF
-,TRBJ1-2,TRBV12-3/TRBV12-4,ASSFWGRHYYGYT
-,TRBJ2-1,TRBV7-3,ASSPLAGGWNEQF
-,TRBJ2-1,TRBV7-2,ASSDTGRLEQF
-,TRBJ2-3,TRBV24-1,ATSDPQGEGTDTQY
-,TRBJ2-4,TRBV7-9,ASSGRIAGVQNIQY
few,TRBJ2-1,TRBV5-1,ASSNSGTSESYNEQF
-,TRBJ1-6,TRBV7-9,ASSLSKGGFDNSPLH
few,TRBJ2-3,TRBV7-2,ASSANRGRGATDTQY
few,TRBJ2-2,TRBV7-2,ASRQGGRNTGELF
-,TRBJ1-1,TRBV7-3,ASSPMSGGKVF
-,TRBJ1-2,TRBV20-1,SARDLRDRPYYGYT
-,TRBJ2-1,TRBV6-6,ASSSPTSGRFDEQF
-,TRBJ1-5,TRBV19,ASSIIWSGNQPQH
-,TRBJ2-2,TRBV9,ASSVPRDIPSNTGELF
-,TRBJ2-2,TRBV7-6,ASSSTGSYTGELF
many,TRBJ2-7,TRBV28,ASSPAWGMRTYEQY
many,TRBJ2-1,TRBV9,ASSVAGGSYVNEQF
few,TRBJ1-2,TRBV4-1,ASSQDGGYT
-,TRBJ2-7,TRBV4-1,ASSQDLASGSYEQY
many,TRBJ2-1,TRBV7-2,ASSPDRGGYNEQF
few,TRBJ2-6,TRBV19,ASSSGGVPGANVLT
-,TRBJ1-3,TRBV4-2,ASSQDRAGSSGNTIY
-,TRBJ1-5,TRBV4-1,ASSQWGGPNQPQH
-,TRBJ2-1,TRBV11-3,ASSLEGQGEDEQF
-,TRBJ2-7,TRBV20-1,SAVSTLSYEQY
-,TRBJ2-3,TRBV6-1,ASARAGTTDTQY
-,TRBJ2-7,TRBV28,ASRSGLDYEQY
-,TRBJ1-1,TRBV27,ASSLNVMGGTEAF
many,TRBJ1-3,TRBV28,ASSFGPSGNTIY
-,TRBJ1-1,TRBV6-6,ASSYHTPGDTEAF
-,TRBJ2-5,TRBV12-3/TRBV12-4,ASSLASGQETQY
many,TRBJ1-5,TRBV7-8,ASMGRLSGAQH
few,TRBJ1-6,TRBV7-2,ASSPVQGVDSPLH
few,TRBJ2-2,TRBV6-6,ASSYPANTGELF
few,TRBJ1-5,TRBV4-1,ASSQGWTGNNQPQH
-,TRBJ2-1,TRBV7-2,ASSRPSSYNEQF
few,TRBJ2-1,TRBV7-9,ASSLERESSYNEQF
-,TRBJ2-1,TRBV7-9,ASSQGQAGGNEQF
-,TRBJ1-2,TRBV6-1,ASRATGGNYGYT
many,TRBJ1-1,TRBV28,ASSQDRGLEAF
-,TRBJ2-3,TRBV7-2,ASSLASGYTDTQY
-,TRBJ1-3,TRBV19,ASSMSLATGNTIY
-,TRBJ1-2,TRBV20-1,SAVKADRGFYGYT
few,TRBJ2-7,TRBV29-1,SVRTSGSGEQY
-,TRBJ2-1,TRBV6-2/TRBV6-3,ASSKGTDYNEQF
many,TRBJ1-6,TRBV5-1,ASSLEMGQGNSPLH
-,TRBJ1-6,TRBV5-8,ASSPSGAGDSPLH
few,TRBJ1-2,TRBV10-3,AISEGTIAVGGYT
many,TRBJ2-5,TRBV7-2,ASSLVVDQETQY
-,TRBJ2-3,TRBV20-1,SAHPPGSGDTQY
many,TRBJ1-1,TRBV4-1,ASSQDFGRTEAF
many,TRBJ1-5,TRBV7-2,ASSWTGDQPQH
many,TRBJ2-5,TRBV7-6,ASSPLAGVVETQY
-,TRBJ1-2,TRBV7-6,ASSPGQGGRGYT